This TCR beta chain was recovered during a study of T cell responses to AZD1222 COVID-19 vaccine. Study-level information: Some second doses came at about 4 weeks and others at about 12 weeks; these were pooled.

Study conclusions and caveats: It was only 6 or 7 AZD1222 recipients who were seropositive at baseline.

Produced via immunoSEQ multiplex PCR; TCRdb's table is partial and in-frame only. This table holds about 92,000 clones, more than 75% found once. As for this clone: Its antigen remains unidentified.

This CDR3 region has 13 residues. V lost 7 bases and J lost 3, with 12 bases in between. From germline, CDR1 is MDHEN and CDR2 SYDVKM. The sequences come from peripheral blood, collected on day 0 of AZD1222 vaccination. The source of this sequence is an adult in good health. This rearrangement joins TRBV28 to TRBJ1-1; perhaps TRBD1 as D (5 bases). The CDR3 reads CASKGPWHTEAFF. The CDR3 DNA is TGTGCCAGCAAGGGACCCTGGCACACTGAAGCTTTCTTT.